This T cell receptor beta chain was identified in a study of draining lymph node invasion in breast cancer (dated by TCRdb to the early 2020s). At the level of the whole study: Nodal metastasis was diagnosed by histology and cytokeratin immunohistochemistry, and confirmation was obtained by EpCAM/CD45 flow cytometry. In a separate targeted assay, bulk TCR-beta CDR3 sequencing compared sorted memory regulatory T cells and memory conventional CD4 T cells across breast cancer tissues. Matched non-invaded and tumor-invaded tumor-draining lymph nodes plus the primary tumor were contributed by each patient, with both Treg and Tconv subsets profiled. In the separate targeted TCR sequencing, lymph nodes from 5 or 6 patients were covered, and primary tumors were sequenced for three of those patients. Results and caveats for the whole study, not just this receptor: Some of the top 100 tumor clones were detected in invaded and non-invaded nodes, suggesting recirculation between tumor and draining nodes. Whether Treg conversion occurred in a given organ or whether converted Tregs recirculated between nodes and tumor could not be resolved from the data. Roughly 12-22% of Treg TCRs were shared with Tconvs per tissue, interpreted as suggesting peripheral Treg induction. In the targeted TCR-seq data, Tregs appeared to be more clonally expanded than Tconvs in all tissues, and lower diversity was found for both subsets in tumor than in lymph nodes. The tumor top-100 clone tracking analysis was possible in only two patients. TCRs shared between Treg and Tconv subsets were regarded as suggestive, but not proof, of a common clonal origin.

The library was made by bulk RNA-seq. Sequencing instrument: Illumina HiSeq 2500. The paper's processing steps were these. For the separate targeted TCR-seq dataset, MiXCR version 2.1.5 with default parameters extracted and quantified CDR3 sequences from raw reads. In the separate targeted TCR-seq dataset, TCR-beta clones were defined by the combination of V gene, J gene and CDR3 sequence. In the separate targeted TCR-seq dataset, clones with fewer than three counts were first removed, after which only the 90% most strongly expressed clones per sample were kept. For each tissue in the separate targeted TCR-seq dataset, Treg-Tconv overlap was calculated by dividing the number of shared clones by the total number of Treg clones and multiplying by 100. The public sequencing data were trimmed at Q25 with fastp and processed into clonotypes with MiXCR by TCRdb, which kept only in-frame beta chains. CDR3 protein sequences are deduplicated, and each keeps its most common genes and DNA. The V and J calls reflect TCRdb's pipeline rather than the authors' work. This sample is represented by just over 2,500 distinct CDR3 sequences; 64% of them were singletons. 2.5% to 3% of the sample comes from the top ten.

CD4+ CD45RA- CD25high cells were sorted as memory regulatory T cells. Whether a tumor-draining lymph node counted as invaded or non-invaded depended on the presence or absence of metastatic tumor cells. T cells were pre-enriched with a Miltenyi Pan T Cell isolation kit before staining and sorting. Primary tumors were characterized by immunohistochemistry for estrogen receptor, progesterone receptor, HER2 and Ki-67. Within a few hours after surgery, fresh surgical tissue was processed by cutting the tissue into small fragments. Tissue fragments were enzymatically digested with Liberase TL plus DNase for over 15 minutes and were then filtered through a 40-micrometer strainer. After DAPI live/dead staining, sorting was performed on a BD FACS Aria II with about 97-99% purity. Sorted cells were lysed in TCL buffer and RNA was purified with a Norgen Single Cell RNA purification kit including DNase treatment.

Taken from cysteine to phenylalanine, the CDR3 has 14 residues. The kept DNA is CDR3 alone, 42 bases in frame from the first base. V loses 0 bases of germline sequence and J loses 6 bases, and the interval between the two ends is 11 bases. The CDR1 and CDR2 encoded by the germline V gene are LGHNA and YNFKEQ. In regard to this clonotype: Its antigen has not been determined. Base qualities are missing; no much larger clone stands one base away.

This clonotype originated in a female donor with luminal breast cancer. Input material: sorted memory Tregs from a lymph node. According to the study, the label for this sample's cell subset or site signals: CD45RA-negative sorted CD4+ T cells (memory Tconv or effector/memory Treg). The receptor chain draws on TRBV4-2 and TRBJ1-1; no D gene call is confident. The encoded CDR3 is CASSQEVAKAEAFF. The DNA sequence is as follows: TGTGCCAGCAGCCAAGAAGTCGCAAAGGCTGAAGCTTTCTTT.